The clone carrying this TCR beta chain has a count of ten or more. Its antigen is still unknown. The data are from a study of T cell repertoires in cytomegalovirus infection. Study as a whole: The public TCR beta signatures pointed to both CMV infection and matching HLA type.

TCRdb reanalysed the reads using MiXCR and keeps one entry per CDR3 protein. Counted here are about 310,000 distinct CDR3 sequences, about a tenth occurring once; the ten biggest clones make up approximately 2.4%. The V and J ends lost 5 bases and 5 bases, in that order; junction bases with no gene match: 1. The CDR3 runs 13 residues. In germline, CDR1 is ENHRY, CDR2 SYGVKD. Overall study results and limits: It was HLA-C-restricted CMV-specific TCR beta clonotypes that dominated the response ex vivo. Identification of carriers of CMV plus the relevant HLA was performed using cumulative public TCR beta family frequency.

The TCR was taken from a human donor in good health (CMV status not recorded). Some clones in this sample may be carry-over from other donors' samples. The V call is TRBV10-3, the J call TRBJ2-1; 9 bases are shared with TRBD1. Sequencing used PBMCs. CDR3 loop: CAISRTGDNEQFF. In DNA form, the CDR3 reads TGTGCCATCAGTCGGACAGGGGACAATGAGCAGTTCTTC.